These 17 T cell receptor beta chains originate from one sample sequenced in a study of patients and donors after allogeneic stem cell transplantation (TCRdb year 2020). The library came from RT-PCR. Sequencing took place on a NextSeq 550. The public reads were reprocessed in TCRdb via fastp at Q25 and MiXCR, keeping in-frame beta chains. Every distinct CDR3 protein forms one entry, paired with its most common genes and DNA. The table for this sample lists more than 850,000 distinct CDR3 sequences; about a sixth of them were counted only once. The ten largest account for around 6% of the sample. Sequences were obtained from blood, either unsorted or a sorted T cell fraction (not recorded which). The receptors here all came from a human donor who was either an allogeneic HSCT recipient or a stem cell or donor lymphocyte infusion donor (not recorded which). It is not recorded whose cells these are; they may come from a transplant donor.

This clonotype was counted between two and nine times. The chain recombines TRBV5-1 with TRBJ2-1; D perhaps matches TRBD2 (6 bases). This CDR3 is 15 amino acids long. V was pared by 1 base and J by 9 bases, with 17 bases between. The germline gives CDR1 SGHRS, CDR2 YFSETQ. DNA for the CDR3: TGCGCCAGCAGCTTGTTTGAGGGAGGACTGACTGAGCAGTTCTTC. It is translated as CASSLFEGGLTEQFF.

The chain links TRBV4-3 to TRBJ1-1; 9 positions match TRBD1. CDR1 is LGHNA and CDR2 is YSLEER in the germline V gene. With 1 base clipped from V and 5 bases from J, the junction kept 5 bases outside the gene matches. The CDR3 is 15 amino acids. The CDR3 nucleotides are TGCGCCAGCAGCCAAGCCGGACAGGGGAGGACTGAAGCTTTCTTT. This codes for CASSQAGQGRTEAFF.

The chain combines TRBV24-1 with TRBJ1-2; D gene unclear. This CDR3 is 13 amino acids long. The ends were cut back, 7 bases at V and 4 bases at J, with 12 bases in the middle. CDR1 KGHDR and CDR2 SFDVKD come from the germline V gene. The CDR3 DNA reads TGTGCCACCAGGGGCCCCGATCCCTATGGCTACACCTTC. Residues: CATRGPDPYGYTF.

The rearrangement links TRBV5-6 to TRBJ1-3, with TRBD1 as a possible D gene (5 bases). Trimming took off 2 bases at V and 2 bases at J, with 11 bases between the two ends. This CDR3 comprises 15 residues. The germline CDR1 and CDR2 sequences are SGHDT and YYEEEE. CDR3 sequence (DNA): TGTGCCAGCAGCTTCGGGGCGGCAGCTGGAAACACCATATATTTT. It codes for CASSFGAAAGNTIYF.

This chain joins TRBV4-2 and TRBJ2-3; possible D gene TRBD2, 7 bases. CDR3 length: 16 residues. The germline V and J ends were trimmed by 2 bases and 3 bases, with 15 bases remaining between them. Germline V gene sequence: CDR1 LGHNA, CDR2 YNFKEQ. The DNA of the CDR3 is TGTGCCAGCAGCCAATACGGTGGGAGGGGGACAGATACGCAGTATTTT. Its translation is CASSQYGGRGTDTQYF.

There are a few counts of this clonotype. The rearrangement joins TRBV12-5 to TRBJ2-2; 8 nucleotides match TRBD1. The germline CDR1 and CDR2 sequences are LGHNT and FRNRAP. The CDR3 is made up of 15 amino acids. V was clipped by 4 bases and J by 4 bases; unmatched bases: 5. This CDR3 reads CASGSSGQGTGELFF. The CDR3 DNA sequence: TGTGCTAGTGGTTCCTCAGGACAGGGCACCGGGGAGCTGTTTTTT.

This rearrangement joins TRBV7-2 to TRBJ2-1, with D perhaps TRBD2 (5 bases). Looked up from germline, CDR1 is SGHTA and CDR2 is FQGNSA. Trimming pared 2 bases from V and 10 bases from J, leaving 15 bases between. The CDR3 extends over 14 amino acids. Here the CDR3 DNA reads TGTGCCAGCAGCTTATCCGCTAGCCTGGGAGAGCAGTTCTTC. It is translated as CASSLSASLGEQFF.

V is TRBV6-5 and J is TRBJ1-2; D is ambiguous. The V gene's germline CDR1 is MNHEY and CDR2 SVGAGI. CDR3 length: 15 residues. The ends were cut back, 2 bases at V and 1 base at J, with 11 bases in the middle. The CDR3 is CASSYAGRLNYGYTF. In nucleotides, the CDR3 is TGTGCCAGCAGTTACGCTGGGCGACTTAACTATGGCTACACCTTC.

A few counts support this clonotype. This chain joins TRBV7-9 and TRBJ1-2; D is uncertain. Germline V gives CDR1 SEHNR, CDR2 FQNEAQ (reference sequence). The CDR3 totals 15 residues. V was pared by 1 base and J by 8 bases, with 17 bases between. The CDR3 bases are TGTGCCAGCAGCTTAGGCCCAGGAGAGGTTGGAGGCTACACCTTC. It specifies CASSLGPGEVGGYTF.

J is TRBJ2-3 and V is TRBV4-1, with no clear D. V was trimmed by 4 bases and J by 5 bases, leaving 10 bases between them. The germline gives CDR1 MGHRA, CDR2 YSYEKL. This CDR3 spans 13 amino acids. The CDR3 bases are TGCGCCAGCAGCCGGATCCACGTAGATACGCAGTATTTT. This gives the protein CASSRIHVDTQYF.

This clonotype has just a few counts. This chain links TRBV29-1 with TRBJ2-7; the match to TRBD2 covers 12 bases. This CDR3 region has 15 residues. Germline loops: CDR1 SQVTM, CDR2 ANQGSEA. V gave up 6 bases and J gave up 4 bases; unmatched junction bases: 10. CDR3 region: CSVPATSGRTYEQYF. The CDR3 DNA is TGCAGCGTCCCCGCGACTAGCGGGAGAACGTACGAGCAGTACTTC.

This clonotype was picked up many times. In nucleotides, the CDR3 is TGCAGTGCTGGACTAGCGGGGGTCGACAATGAGCAGTTCTTC. This sequence encodes CSAGLAGVDNEQFF. V usage is TRBV20-1 and J usage is TRBJ2-1; 13 nucleotides agree with TRBD2. The CDR3 contains 14 residues. After removal of 5 bases from V and 5 bases from J, the junction contained 3 bases not matched to a gene. The germline V gene has CDR1 DFQATT and CDR2 SNEGSKA (reference sequence).

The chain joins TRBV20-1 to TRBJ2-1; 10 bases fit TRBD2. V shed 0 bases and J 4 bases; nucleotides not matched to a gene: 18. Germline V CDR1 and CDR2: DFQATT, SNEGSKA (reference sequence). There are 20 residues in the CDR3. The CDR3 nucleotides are TGCAGTGCTAGAGATGGGCAGCGGGAGGGCCCGGGTGGTCGATACAATGAGCAGTTCTTC. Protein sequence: CSARDGQREGPGGRYNEQFF.

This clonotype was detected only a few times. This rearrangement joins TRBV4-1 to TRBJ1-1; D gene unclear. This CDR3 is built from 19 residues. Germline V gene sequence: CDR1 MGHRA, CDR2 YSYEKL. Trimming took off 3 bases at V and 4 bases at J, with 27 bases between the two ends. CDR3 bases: TGCGCCAGCAGCCAGAAGAGTACCTTTCGGGGTGTGGGTGGCACTGAAGCTTTCTTT. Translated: CASSQKSTFRGVGGTEAFF.

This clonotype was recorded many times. CDR3 DNA: TGTGCCAGCAGATTGGACAGGGGAGGGAACACTGAAGCTTTCTTT. This translates into CASRLDRGGNTEAFF. V and J are TRBV6-1 and TRBJ1-1; 9 nucleotides align to TRBD1. Germline V gene lookup returns CDR1 MNHNS and CDR2 SASEGT. V shed 6 bases and J 1 base; nucleotides not matched to a gene: 6. CDR3 length equals 15 residues.

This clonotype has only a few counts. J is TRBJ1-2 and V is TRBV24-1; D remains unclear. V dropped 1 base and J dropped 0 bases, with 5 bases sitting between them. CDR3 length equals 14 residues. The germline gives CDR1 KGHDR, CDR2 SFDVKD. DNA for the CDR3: TGTGCCACCAGTGATTTCGAGGCTAACTATGGCTACACCTTC. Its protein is CATSDFEANYGYTF.

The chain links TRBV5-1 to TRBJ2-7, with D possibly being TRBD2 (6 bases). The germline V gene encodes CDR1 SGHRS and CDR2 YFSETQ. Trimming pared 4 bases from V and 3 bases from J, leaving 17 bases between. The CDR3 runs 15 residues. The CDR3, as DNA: TGCGCCAGCAGCCTTGCGGGGACGAAAAGCTACGAGCAGTACTTC. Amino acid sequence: CASSLAGTKSYEQYF.